This paragraph covers one T cell receptor (beta chain) sequence. What it recognizes is unknown. This sample stems from a study of OX40 agonist ivuxolimab in advanced cancers. Overall study context: Six ivuxolimab dose levels, 0.01 to 10 mg/kg, were given intravenously every 2 weeks. Findings and limits, study-wide: Antigen specificity of clonally expanded peripheral T cells was not established.

Produced via immunoSEQ multiplex PCR; TCRdb's table is partial and in-frame only. The sample contains 50,000 to 75,000 clones, approximately 86% of which appear only once. Patients were ineligible given autoimmune disease history or systemic immunosuppression. Germline assignment: CDR1 MNHNS and CDR2 SASEGT. V lost 10 bases, J lost 1 base, and 10 bases lay in between. The CDR3 extends over 12 amino acids. The sequenced sample was CD4+ or CD8+ T cells sorted from blood, obtained in a trial of the OX40 agonist ivuxolimab. The V and J genes are TRBV6-1 and TRBJ1-1; D remains ambiguous. The TCR was taken from an adult with an advanced solid tumor such as melanoma, head and neck, liver or kidney cancer. The CDR3 is CAMGLGNTEAFF. In nucleotides, the CDR3 is TGTGCCATGGGCCTCGGGAACACTGAAGCTTTCTTT.